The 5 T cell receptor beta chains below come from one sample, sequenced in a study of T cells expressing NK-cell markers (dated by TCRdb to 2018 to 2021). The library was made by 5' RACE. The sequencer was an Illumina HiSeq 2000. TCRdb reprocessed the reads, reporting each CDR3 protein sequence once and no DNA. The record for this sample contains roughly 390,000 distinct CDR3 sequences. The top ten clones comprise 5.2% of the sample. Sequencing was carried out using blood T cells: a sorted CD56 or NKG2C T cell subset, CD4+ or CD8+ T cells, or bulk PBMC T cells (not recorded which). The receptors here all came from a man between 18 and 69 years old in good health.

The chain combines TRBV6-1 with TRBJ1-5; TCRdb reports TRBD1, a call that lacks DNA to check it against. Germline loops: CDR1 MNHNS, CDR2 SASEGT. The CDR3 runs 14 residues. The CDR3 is CASSNGAASQPQHF.

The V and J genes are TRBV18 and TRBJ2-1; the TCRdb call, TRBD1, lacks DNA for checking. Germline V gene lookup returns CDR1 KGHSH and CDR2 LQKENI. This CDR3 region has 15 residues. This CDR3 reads CASSRQGAGRREQFF.

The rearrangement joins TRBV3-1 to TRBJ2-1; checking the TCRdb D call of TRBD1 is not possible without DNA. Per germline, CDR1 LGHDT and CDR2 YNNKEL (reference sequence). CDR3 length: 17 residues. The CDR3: CASSPRTGGARGNEQFF.

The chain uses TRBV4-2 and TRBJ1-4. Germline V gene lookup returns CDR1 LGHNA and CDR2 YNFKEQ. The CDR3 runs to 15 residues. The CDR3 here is CASSQSSRSNEKLFF.

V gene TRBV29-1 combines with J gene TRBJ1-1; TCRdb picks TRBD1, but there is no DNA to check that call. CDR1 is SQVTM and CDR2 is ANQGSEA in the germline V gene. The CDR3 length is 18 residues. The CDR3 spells CSVKLGNRGLGMNTEAFF.